The clone carrying this T cell receptor beta chain was detected only a few times. Described time point: pre-sensitization, week 0. Treatment here: therapeutic diphenylcyclopropenone sensitization with weekly scalp DPC. The data are from a study of human T cells and chemical hapten exposure. V lost 8 bases and J 2 bases, leaving 19 bases between the germline ends. From germline, CDR1 is SQVTM and CDR2 ANQGSEA. The CDR3 covers 14 residues. One entry per CDR3 protein results from TCRdb running MiXCR on the RACE reads. The sample has more than 250,000 distinct CDR3 sequences, approximately 8.6% seen once. Sequencing was performed on whole blood, taken in connection with sensitization to the hapten diphenylcyclopropenone (DPC). The sequence came from a woman aged 40 to 55 with alopecia areata. Some clones in this sample may be carry-over from other donors' samples. The chain links TRBV29-1 to TRBJ2-7; TRBD2 might be the D (5 bases). CDR3: CSISGGQSTYEQYF. The CDR3 DNA reads as TGCAGCATTTCCGGCGGGCAGAGCACCTACGAGCAGTACTTC.